The rows below give T cell receptor beta chains drawn from one sample of a study of T-cell memory formation after mild COVID-19. TCRdb used MiXCR to reprocess the 5' RACE reads, holding one entry per CDR3 protein. The data contain hundreds of thousands of distinct CDR3 sequences, 20% to 25% of them singletons. Sequencing used PBMCs or a T cell subset sorted from them (not recorded which). These receptors all come from a man between 18 and 35 years old who had mild COVID-19 (a few samples of this study predate the infection). Cell type and time point are not known. Both conserved end residues are part of each CDR3. A D gene is named only where the DNA matches it firmly. The size field is filled for only some rows; it gives once, few, many or a size class.

J,D,size,V,CDR3,DNA
TRBJ1-3,TRBD1,NA,TRBV12-3/TRBV12-4,CASSPTGGLGNTIYF,TGTGCCAGCAGTCCGACAGGGGGTCTTGGAAACACCATATATTTT
TRBJ2-3,NA,NA,TRBV7-2,CASSPRGGAPTDTQYF,TGTGCCAGCAGCCCCAGAGGGGGGGCACCCACAGATACGCAGTATTTT
TRBJ1-2,NA,many,TRBV5-1,CASSLQGYGYTF,TGCGCCAGCAGCTTGCAGGGCTATGGCTACACCTTC
TRBJ2-3,NA,few,TRBV29-1,CSAGGGGSGPSTDTQYF,TGCAGCGCCGGAGGGGGGGGAAGCGGACCAAGCACAGATACGCAGTATTTT
TRBJ1-1,TRBD1,NA,TRBV10-1,CASSPGQGTTEAFF,TGCGCCAGCAGTCCGGGACAGGGGACCACTGAAGCTTTCTTT
TRBJ2-2,NA,few,TRBV12-3/TRBV12-4,CASSFWAPNTGELFF,TGTGCCAGCAGTTTTTGGGCCCCGAACACCGGGGAGCTGTTTTTT
TRBJ1-4,TRBD1,NA,TRBV29-1,CSVEEPGQGNKLFF,TGCAGCGTTGAAGAACCGGGACAGGGGAACAAACTGTTTTTT
TRBJ2-7,NA,NA,TRBV20-1,CSARPGVDYEQYF,TGCAGTGCTAGACCGGGGGTTGACTACGAGCAGTACTTC
TRBJ1-1,NA,NA,TRBV4-3,CASSQHPPNSGRGNTEAFF,TGCGCCAGCAGCCAACATCCCCCGAACAGCGGCAGGGGTAACACTGAAGCTTTCTTT
TRBJ2-6,NA,NA,TRBV23-1,CASWDGDSGANVLTF,TGCGCCAGCTGGGACGGCGACTCTGGGGCCAACGTCCTGACTTTC
TRBJ1-1,NA,few,TRBV29-1,CSVGSGGLSEAFF,TGCAGCGTTGGGTCGGGGGGCCTTTCTGAAGCTTTCTTT
TRBJ2-3,NA,few,TRBV5-1,CARRWGPDTQYF,TGCGCCCGGAGATGGGGCCCAGATACGCAGTATTTT
TRBJ1-6,NA,NA,TRBV6-5,CASSYSHLPPNSPLHF,TGTGCCAGCAGTTATTCACACCTCCCTCCCAATTCACCCCTCCACTTT
TRBJ2-7,NA,NA,TRBV6-1,CASSELGTRESYEQYF,TGTGCCAGCAGTGAACTCGGGACGAGGGAGAGTTACGAGCAGTACTTC
TRBJ2-1,NA,NA,TRBV4-1,CASSQEGYSLEQFF,TGCGCCAGCAGCCAAGAAGGGTATAGCCTTGAGCAGTTCTTC
TRBJ2-5,NA,NA,TRBV7-2,CASSWNGGQETQYF,TGTGCCAGCAGTTGGAACGGAGGCCAAGAGACCCAGTACTTC
TRBJ2-2,NA,NA,TRBV7-3,CASSPTSGSGELFF,TGTGCCAGCAGCCCGACCTCAGGCTCTGGGGAGCTGTTTTTT
TRBJ1-1,NA,NA,TRBV5-5,CASSVTSGWGDTEAFF,TGTGCCAGCAGCGTTACATCGGGTTGGGGGGACACTGAAGCTTTCTTT
TRBJ2-3,NA,NA,TRBV4-3,CASSQDRSGLSTDRVGTQYF,TGCGCCAGCAGCCAAGATCGTAGCGGCCTAAGCACAGATAGGGTTGGAACGCAGTATTTT